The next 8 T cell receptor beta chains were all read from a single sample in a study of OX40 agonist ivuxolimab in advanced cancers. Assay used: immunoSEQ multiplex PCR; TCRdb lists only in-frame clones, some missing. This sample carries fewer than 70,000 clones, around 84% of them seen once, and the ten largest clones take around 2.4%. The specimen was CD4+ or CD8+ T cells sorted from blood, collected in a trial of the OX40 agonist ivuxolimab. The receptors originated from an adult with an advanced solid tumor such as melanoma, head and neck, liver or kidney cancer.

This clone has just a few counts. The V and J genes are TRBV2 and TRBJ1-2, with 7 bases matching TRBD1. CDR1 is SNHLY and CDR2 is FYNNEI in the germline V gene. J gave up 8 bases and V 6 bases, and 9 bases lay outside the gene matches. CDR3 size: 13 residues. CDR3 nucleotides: TGTGCCAGCAGGGATACAGGGGCATCGGGCTACACCTTC. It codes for CASRDTGASGYTF.

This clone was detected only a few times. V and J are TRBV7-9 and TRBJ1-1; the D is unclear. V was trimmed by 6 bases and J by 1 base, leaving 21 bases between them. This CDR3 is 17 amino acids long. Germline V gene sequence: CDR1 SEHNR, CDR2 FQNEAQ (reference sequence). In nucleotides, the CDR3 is TGTGCCAGCAGTCCTGGGTACGCGGGGAGGCCGAACACTGAAGCTTTCTTT. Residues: CASSPGYAGRPNTEAFF.

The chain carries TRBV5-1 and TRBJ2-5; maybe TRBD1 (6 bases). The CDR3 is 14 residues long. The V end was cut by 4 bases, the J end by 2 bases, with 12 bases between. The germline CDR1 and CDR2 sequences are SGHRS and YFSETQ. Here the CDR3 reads CASSIQGNQETQYF. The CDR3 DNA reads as TGCGCCAGCAGCATACAGGGAAATCAAGAGACCCAGTACTTC. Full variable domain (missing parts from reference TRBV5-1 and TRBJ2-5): KAGVTQTPRYLIKTRGQQVTLSCSPISGHRSVSWYQQTPGQGLQFLFEYFSETQRNKGNFPGRFSGRQFSNSRSEMNVSTLELGDSALYLCASSIQGNQETQYFGPGTRLLVL.

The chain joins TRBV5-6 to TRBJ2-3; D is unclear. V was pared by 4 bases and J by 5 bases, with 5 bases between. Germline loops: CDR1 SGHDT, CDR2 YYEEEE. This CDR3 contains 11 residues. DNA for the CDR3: TGTGCCAGCAGCCTCGGAGATACGCAGTATTTT. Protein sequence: CASSLGDTQYF.

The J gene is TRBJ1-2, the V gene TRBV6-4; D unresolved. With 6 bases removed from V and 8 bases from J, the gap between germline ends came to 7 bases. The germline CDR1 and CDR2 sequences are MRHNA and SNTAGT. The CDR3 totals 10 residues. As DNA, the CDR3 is TGTGCCAGCAGGAAAATGGGCTACACCTTC. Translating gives CASRKMGYTF.

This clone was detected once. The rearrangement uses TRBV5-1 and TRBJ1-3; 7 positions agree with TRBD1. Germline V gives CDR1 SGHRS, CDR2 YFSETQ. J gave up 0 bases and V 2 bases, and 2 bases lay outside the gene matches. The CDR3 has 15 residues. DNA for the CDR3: TGCGCCAGCAGCTTCGGGGACAGCTCTGGAAACACCATATATTTT. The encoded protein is CASSFGDSSGNTIYF.

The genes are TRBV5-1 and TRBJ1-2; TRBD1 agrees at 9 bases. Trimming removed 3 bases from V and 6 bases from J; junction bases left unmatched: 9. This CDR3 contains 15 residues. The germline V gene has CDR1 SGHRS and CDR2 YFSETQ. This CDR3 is CASSYESRTGDGYTF. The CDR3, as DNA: TGCGCCAGCAGCTATGAGAGCCGGACAGGGGATGGCTACACCTTC.

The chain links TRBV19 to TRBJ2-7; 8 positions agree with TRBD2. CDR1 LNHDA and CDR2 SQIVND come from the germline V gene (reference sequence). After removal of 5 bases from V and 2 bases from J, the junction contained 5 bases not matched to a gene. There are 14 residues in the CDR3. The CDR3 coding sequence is TGTGCCAGTAGTTTAGCGGGGCTCACCTACGAGCAGTACTTC. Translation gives CASSLAGLTYEQYF.